The 14 T cell receptor beta chains below all came from one sample that was sequenced in a study of cytomegalovirus exposure and HLA in healthy donors. PCR primers comprised 60 Vbeta and 13 Jbeta primers. Clones were read by immunoSEQ multiplex PCR, and TCRdb kept only the in-frame ones, dropping some. The sample lists roughly 290,000 clones; roughly 80% were seen once. Sequencing used PBMCs. These receptors were obtained from a girl aged 2 to 9 in good health and CMV-seronegative.

The chain's CDR3 is CASRAASGITDTQYF. The CDR3 DNA follows: TGTGCCAGTAGGGCGGCTAGCGGGATAACAGATACGCAGTATTTT. This rearrangement joins TRBV19 to TRBJ2-3; 9 bases match TRBD2. The CDR3 covers 15 residues. CDR1 LNHDA and CDR2 SQIVND come from the germline V gene (reference sequence). The trim removed 6 bases at V and 3 bases at J, leaving 7 bases unmatched.

The chain joins TRBV30 to TRBJ1-5; D not resolved. The CDR3 spans 12 residues. Germline CDR1 and CDR2: GTSNPN and SVGIG (reference sequence). V was shortened by 4 bases and J by 4 bases, with 8 bases between the two germline ends. Written as DNA, the CDR3 is TGTGCCTGGAACAATCCTAATCAGCCCCAGCATTTT. Translating it yields CAWNNPNQPQHF.

This clone is a singleton in its sample. This chain uses TRBV7-3 with TRBJ2-1; D may be TRBD1 (6 bases). The V end was cut by 8 bases, the J end by 8 bases, with 19 bases between. The CDR3 covers 14 residues. Germline CDR1 is SGHTA and CDR2 is FQGTGA. The CDR3 DNA reads TGTGCCAGCCTCACCGGGACACCTGGCCATGAGCAGTTCTTC. This gives the protein CASLTGTPGHEQFF. Full variable domain (outside the CDR3, taken from reference TRBV7-3 and TRBJ2-1): GAGVSQTPSNKVTEKGKYVELRCDPISGHTALYWYRQSLGQGPEFLIYFQGTGAADDSGLPNDRFFAVRPEGSVSTLKIQRTERGDSAVYLCASLTGTPGHEQFFGPGTRLTVL.

The chain is built from TRBV6-5 and TRBJ2-7; D might be TRBD1 (6 bases). The length of the CDR3 is 16 residues. The V gene's germline CDR1 is MNHEY and CDR2 SVGAGI. The ends were cut back, 2 bases at V and 4 bases at J, with 18 bases in the middle. CDR3: CASSYPQGSGFYEQYF. CDR3 coding DNA: TGTGCCAGCAGTTACCCACAGGGTTCTGGTTTTTACGAGCAGTACTTC.

The chain combines TRBV9 with TRBJ1-2; D is undetermined. The CDR3 has 13 amino acids. V was clipped by 2 bases and J by 1 base, with 6 bases between them. CDR1 and CDR2 from the germline V gene are SGDLS and YYNGEE. In DNA, the CDR3 is TGTGCCAGCAGCGTCCAGAATAACTATGGCTACACCTTC. Its protein is CASSVQNNYGYTF. The full variable domain, rest sourced from reference TRBV9 and TRBJ1-2, is DSGVTQTPKHLITATGQRVTLRCSPRSGDLSVYWYQQSLDQGLQFLIQYYNGEERAKGNILERFSAQQFPDLHSELNLSSLELGDSALYFCASSVQNNYGYTFGSGTRLTVV.

This clone occurred once. The genes are TRBV6-1 and TRBJ1-2; possible D gene TRBD1, 6 bases. Germline V gives CDR1 MNHNS, CDR2 SASEGT. The germline V and J ends were trimmed by 6 bases and 8 bases, with 13 bases remaining between them. This CDR3 has 12 residues. Here the CDR3 DNA reads TGTGCCAGCAGGCAACAGGGTGCGGGCTACACCTTC. It is translated as CASRQQGAGYTF.

The chain recombines TRBV6-5 with TRBJ2-7, with no clear D. Trimming took off 4 bases at V and 6 bases at J, with 7 bases between the two ends. The CDR3 length is 11 residues. CDR1 is MNHEY, CDR2 SVGAGI, per germline. CDR3 region: CASSSTSEQYF. The CDR3 DNA reads as TGTGCCAGCAGTTCCACAAGCGAGCAGTACTTC.

The J gene is TRBJ1-5, the V gene TRBV7-6, with D possibly being TRBD1 (5 bases). Per germline, CDR1 SGHVS and CDR2 FNYEAQ. Trimming took off 1 base at V and 1 base at J, with 11 bases between the two ends. The CDR3 sequence is 16 residues long. CDR3 protein: CASSLGPRGSNQPQHF. In nucleotides, the CDR3 is TGTGCCAGCAGCTTAGGCCCGCGGGGGAGCAATCAGCCCCAGCATTTT.

J is TRBJ2-7 and V is TRBV11-2, with 8 bases matching TRBD2. This CDR3 comprises 16 residues. V was clipped by 5 bases and J by 6 bases; unmatched bases: 15. Germline loops: CDR1 SGHAT, CDR2 FQNNGV. The CDR3 region has the DNA TGTGCCAGCAGCCCGACGGGACTAGAGGGGTTCAGCGAGCAGTACTTC. As protein: CASSPTGLEGFSEQYF.

This clone was seen more than once but under ten times. V usage is TRBV28 and J usage is TRBJ1-4, with 9 bases aligning to TRBD1. Germline lookup yields CDR1 MDHEN and CDR2 SYDVKM. The CDR3 totals 15 residues. The J segment lost 3 bases and the V segment lost 8 bases, leaving 7 bases of the junction unmatched. The CDR3 sequence: CASSTDRGANEKLFF. DNA for the CDR3: TGTGCCAGCTCGACCGACAGGGGGGCTAATGAAAAACTGTTTTTT.

The chain is built from TRBV30 and TRBJ2-5; the match to TRBD2 covers 11 bases. CDR3 length equals 16 residues. Trimming removed 4 bases from V and 0 bases from J; junction bases left unmatched: 7. CDR1 and CDR2 (germline): GTSNPN, SVGIG (reference sequence). The CDR3 reads CAWTGKTSGNQETQYF. The CDR3 DNA reads TGTGCCTGGACTGGTAAGACTAGCGGGAACCAAGAGACCCAGTACTTC.

The chain is built from TRBV5-1 and TRBJ2-3; possibly TRBD2 for D (7 bases). V was cut by 1 base and J by 0 bases, with 15 bases left in between. Germline V gene lookup returns CDR1 SGHRS and CDR2 YFSETQ. The CDR3 consists of 17 residues. CDR3 nucleotides: TGCGCCAGCAGCTTGTGGGGGGGCCGCCATAGCACAGATACGCAGTATTTT. Translating gives CASSLWGGRHSTDTQYF. Based on the CDR3 plus reference TRBV5-1 and TRBJ2-3, the full variable domain is KAGVTQTPRYLIKTRGQQVTLSCSPISGHRSVSWYQQTPGQGLQFLFEYFSETQRNKGNFPGRFSGRQFSNSRSEMNVSTLELGDSALYLCASSLWGGRHSTDTQYFGPGTRLTVL.

In its sample, this clone was seen once. The chain employs TRBV18 and TRBJ2-5; D is ambiguous. This CDR3 is 11 amino acids long. Per germline, CDR1 KGHSH and CDR2 LQKENI. V was cut by 4 bases and J by 4 bases, with 4 bases left in between. The CDR3 reads CASSRGETQYF. CDR3 DNA sequence: TGTGCCAGCTCACGCGGAGAGACCCAGTACTTC.

Regarding this clone: The sample has other DNA sequences that encode this CDR3 too. The chain links TRBV5-1 to TRBJ1-5; D unresolved. Trimming stripped 2 bases from V and 2 bases from J, with 5 bases between. CDR3 length equals 13 residues. Germline loops: CDR1 SGHRS, CDR2 YFSETQ. CDR3 amino acids: CASSFRGNQPQHF. CDR3 DNA: TGCGCCAGCAGCTTTCGGGGCAATCAGCCCCAGCATTTT.